This TCR beta chain was recovered during a study of Graves' ophthalmopathy and Graves' hyperthyroidism (dated by TCRdb to the late 2010s). At the level of the whole study: Peripheral blood was collected before any treatment was given, at the time of initial diagnosis. The approximately 98 discovery patients were randomly divided into training and test sets at a 7:3 ratio. The independent validation cohort included approximately 19 hyperthyroidism patients plus 17 patients who later progressed from hyperthyroidism to ophthalmopathy. T-cell repertoires of thyroid tissue and blood were compared in over five hyperthyroidism patients. In total, some 140 blood samples were TCR-sequenced: fewer than 50 ophthalmopathy, some 75 hyperthyroidism and 17 hyperthyroidism-to-ophthalmopathy patients. To tell Graves' ophthalmopathy apart from Graves' hyperthyroidism, and to predict which patients would progress to ophthalmopathy, the study relied on TCR beta repertoire signatures. Following sampling, methimazole starting at 30 mg daily was administered to hyperthyroidism patients, and high-dose intravenous methylprednisolone was administered to ophthalmopathy patients. To explore V-J signatures that separate ophthalmopathy from hyperthyroidism, a discovery set of about a hundred patients was enrolled, consisting of 40 to 45 with ophthalmopathy and some 56 with stable hyperthyroidism. What the research found in general, with its limitations: In validation, the model predicted ophthalmopathy progression with nearly 71% sensitivity and roughly 72% specificity; about a dozen predicted patients were CT-confirmed with GO in a median of 6.5 months. In cross-validation, the 13-signature model distinguished ophthalmopathy from stable hyperthyroidism with approximately 85% sensitivity and nearly 82% specificity, and in the test set the corresponding values were 80% and 75%. Most expanded thyroid clonotypes with a frequency above 0.001 also appeared in blood, which suggests that blood repertoires may reflect the immune response in the thyroid. Sample size was not statistically predetermined, and group allocation was not concealed from the investigators.

Patients with ophthalmopathy had moderately to severely active disease, with a Clinical Activity Score of 3 or more, a NOSPECS grade of 4 or more, and a disease duration of less than 3 months. Patients with other autoimmune diseases, uncontrolled infections, pregnancy or lactation were excluded from the study. Diagnosis was based on clinical symptoms, serum thyroxine, TRAb, thyroid ultrasound and orbital computed tomography. Ficoll-Paque density gradient centrifugation was used to isolate PBMCs from approximately 10 ml of fresh peripheral blood. Total RNA was extracted with Trizol reagent and quality-checked on an Agilent 2100 Bioanalyzer. For repertoire sequencing, the TCR beta CDR3 regions were amplified from RNA transcripts. The first round was an RT-PCR using HTBI primers with the Qiagen OneStep RT-PCR kit, and this first round was followed by a second-round multiplex PCR, then size selection and purification. Libraries were sequenced paired-end with 100 bp reads on an Illumina HiSeq2000. On the authors' methods: SOAPnuke was used to process the reads, throwing out any read that had adapters, had uncalled bases, had a mean Phred below 15, or lacked an exact constant-primer or identifier match. High-quality paired reads were merged with COPE v1.2.5. Each unique nucleotide sequence was defined as a clonotype, and clonotypes were aligned to IMGT TRB V, D and J references with MiTCR v1.1. The analysis was limited to V-J combinations with a frequency above 0.0001, which together covered roughly 99% of the repertoires. For each V-J combination, a TCR clonal expansion and chaos score was defined as F50 clonal expansion divided by the chaos observed in the TCRdist matrix. Welch's t-statistics and random forest were used to reduce features to 13 V-J combinations, which were fed into a naive Bayes classifier. Thyroid-blood repertoire similarity was quantified with the Morisita-Horn index. Using fastp at Q25 and MiXCR, TCRdb reprocessed the public reads and kept productive beta chains. Identical CDR3 proteins give one entry, which carries the most common genes and DNA. TCRdb's processing, not the authors' own work, is the source of the V and J calls. The sample table records about 500,000 distinct CDR3 sequences; approximately 15% of these occur just once. In total, the top ten clones hold over 7.5% of the sample.

Comment on this clonotype: Its antigen is not yet known. Base qualities are missing; no much larger clone stands one base away.

The receptor was isolated from a woman in her 30s with Graves' ophthalmopathy. Donor details come from another sample of the same person, matched by shared clones. The sequenced sample was blood.

The CDR3 is CASSPQRETGGGQPQHF. At the DNA level, the sequence is TGTGCCAGCTCACCACAAAGGGAAACGGGGGGAGGTCAGCCCCAGCATTTT. The chain links TRBV18 with TRBJ1-5; the D gene is perhaps TRBD1, on 5 matching bases. The germline V gene provides CDR1 KGHSH and CDR2 LQKENI. V and J lose 1 base and 6 bases, and a span of 19 bases separates them. The CDR3 starts with the cysteine, ends with the phenylalanine, and has 17 residues. Solely the CDR3 DNA is kept, with 51 bases framed from the first base.